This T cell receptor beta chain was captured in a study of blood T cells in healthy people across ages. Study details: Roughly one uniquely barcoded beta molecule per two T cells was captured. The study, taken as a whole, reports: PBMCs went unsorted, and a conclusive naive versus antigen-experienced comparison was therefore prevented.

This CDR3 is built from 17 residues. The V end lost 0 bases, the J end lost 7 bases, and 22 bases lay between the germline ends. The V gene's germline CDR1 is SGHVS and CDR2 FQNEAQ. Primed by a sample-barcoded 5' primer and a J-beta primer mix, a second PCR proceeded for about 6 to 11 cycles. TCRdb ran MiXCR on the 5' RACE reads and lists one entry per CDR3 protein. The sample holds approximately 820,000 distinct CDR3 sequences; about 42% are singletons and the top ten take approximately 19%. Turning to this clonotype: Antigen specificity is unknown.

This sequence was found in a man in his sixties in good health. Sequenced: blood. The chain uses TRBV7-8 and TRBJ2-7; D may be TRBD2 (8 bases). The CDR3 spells CASSLAMGLGGYNEQYF. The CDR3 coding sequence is TGTGCCAGCAGCTTAGCTATGGGACTAGGGGGCTACAATGAGCAGTACTTC.